The TCR beta chain described here comes from a study of cytomegalovirus exposure and HLA in healthy donors. Whole-study results and caveats: Cytomegalovirus association was listed for 150 to 200 TCR beta chains. Among TCR beta chains of equal frequency, HLA-associated ones were more clonally expanded in a later analysis. Earlier analysis yielded a pattern in which most TCR beta V segments were productive about 87% or about 30% of the time. A few chains tied to CMV proved CMV antigen-specific in vitro.

The primer mix had 60 Vbeta and 13 Jbeta primers. The method was immunoSEQ multiplex PCR; TCRdb's version includes in-frame clones alone and lacks a portion of them. The sample shows 160,000 or so clones, about three quarters of them seen only once. V was shortened by 2 bases and J by 2 bases, with 6 bases between the two germline ends. This CDR3 is 13 amino acids long. CDR1 and CDR2 from the germline V gene are MNHEY and SVGAGI. Details on this clone: Its antigen remains unidentified.

The chain is built from TRBV6-5 and TRBJ1-2; D is possibly TRBD1 (5 bases). The sequencing input was PBMCs. The sequence came from a woman in her thirties or forties in good health and CMV-seropositive. In nucleotides, the CDR3 is TGTGCCAGCAGTTACGACAGAAACTATGGCTACACCTTC. Its protein product is CASSYDRNYGYTF.